Shown below are 21 T cell receptor beta chains from a single sample sequenced in a study of shared T cell receptors in the human thymus (dated by TCRdb to about 2021). Receptor libraries were prepared by the immunoSEQ multiplex PCR assay. Drawn from immuneACCESS, this table holds only the in-frame rearrangements with V and J called that TCRdb kept. Clones are partly lost; checked studies trace under half to an unresolved V gene and leave the rest unexplained. A total of around 730,000 clones appear in this sample, 75% to 90% of them only once. Clones ranked in the top ten supply about 0.0098% of the sample. These same data were also listed under a study on human thymus T cells.

Sequenced: thymocytes. These receptors were obtained from a girl in the first two years of life with a congenital heart defect. Donor details come from another sample of the same person, matched by shared clones.

The gene calls are TRBV29-1 and TRBJ1-1, with D possibly matching TRBD1 (5 bases). The V end lost 4 bases, the J end lost 7 bases, and 19 bases lay between the germline ends. CDR1 is SQVTM and CDR2 is ANQGSEA in the germline V gene. The CDR3 consists of 14 residues. CDR3 region: CSVVGGSSRGEAFF. The CDR3 nucleotides are TGCAGCGTTGTGGGGGGATCCTCCAGAGGTGAAGCTTTCTTT.

V usage is TRBV7-9 and J usage is TRBJ1-1, with TRBD1 identical over 8 bases. Germline trimming cut 4 bases from V and 5 bases from J; bases unmatched to any gene: 6. The CDR3 is 14 amino acids. Germline assignment: CDR1 SEHNR and CDR2 FQNEAQ (reference sequence). The CDR3, as DNA: TGTGCCAGCAGCTACGGACAGGGACTAACTGAAGCTTTCTTT. Amino acid sequence: CASSYGQGLTEAFF.

The gene calls are TRBV28 and TRBJ2-2, with 13 bases identical to TRBD2. Germline values: CDR1 MDHEN, CDR2 SYDVKM. V lost 5 bases to trimming and J lost 1 base; unmatched junction nucleotides: 10. The CDR3 consists of 19 residues. Here the CDR3 DNA reads TGTGCCAGCAGTCACTGGGGACTAGCGGGGAACCAGAACACCGGGGAGCTGTTTTTT. The encoded protein is CASSHWGLAGNQNTGELFF.

This sequence joins TRBV20-1 and TRBJ2-3; D possibly corresponds to TRBD2 (6 bases). CDR1 and CDR2 (germline): DFQATT, SNEGSKA (reference sequence). The CDR3 spans 10 residues. Trimming pared 6 bases from V and 15 bases from J, leaving 16 bases between. CDR3 protein: CSAMETGDYF. DNA of the CDR3: TGCAGTGCAATGGAAACGGGGGACTATTTT.

This clone was recorded once. CDR3 protein: CASSGSSGGPYEQYF. In DNA form, the CDR3 reads TGCGCCAGCAGTGGGAGTAGCGGGGGCCCCTACGAGCAGTACTTC. The J gene is TRBJ2-7, the V gene TRBV10-1; 9 bases are a match to TRBD2. Trimming took 4 bases from V and 2 from J; bases not matched to a gene: 6. Germline CDR1 is WNHNN and CDR2 is SYGVQD (reference sequence). The CDR3 has 15 amino acids.

The chain couples TRBV11-2 to TRBJ1-4; a weak D match, TRBD1 (6 bases). This CDR3 spans 15 amino acids. Germline lookup yields CDR1 SGHAT and CDR2 FQNNGV. Trimming left V 5 bases short and J 7 bases short, with 17 bases between. This chain's CDR3 is CASSPEGGLGEKLFF. CDR3 DNA: TGTGCCAGCAGCCCTGAGGGGGGGCTGGGTGAAAAACTGTTTTTT.

For this clone: A junction boundary mismatches the germline segment, possibly from a read error. This CDR3 is also generated by other DNA sequences in the sample. V is TRBV2 and J is TRBJ1-6, with TRBD1 matching 7 bases. Germline V gene sequence: CDR1 SNHLY, CDR2 FYNNEI. This CDR3 has 18 amino acids. The CDR3 reads CASAQGVDWISYNSPLHF. The DNA of the CDR3 is TGTGCCAGCGCTCAGGGGGTCGACTGGATCTCCTATAATTCCCCCCTCCACTTT.

This chain joins TRBV11-2 and TRBJ1-2; 9 bases fit TRBD1. The length of the CDR3 is 15 residues. V was pared by 0 bases and J by 4 bases, with 3 bases of the junction left unmatched. The germline V gene has CDR1 SGHAT and CDR2 FQNNGV. The CDR3 is CASSLEPTGGYGYTF. The CDR3 region has the DNA TGTGCCAGCAGCTTAGAGCCGACAGGGGGCTATGGCTACACCTTC. Full variable domain (rest looked up from reference TRBV11-2 and TRBJ1-2): EAGVAQSPRYKIIEKRQSVAFWCNPISGHATLYWYQQILGQGPKLLIQFQNNGVVDDSQLPKDRFSAERLKGVDSTLKIQPAKLEDSAVYLCASSLEPTGGYGYTFGSGTRLTVV.

The rearrangement uses TRBV27 and TRBJ2-7; perhaps TRBD2 as D (6 bases). Trimming left V 5 bases short and J 2 bases short, with 10 bases between. This CDR3 spans 13 amino acids. Germline lookup yields CDR1 MNHEY and CDR2 SMNVEV (reference sequence). CDR3: CASSPGDPYEQYF. The CDR3 nucleotides read TGTGCCAGCAGTCCGGGGGACCCCTACGAGCAGTACTTC.

V is TRBV2 and J is TRBJ2-2, with D possibly being TRBD1 (6 bases). The CDR3 covers 15 residues. The ends were cut back, 6 bases at V and 2 bases at J, with 13 bases in the middle. Germline V lookup: CDR1 SNHLY, CDR2 FYNNEI. The CDR3 loop is CASRKQGPNTGELFF. In nucleotides, the CDR3 is TGTGCCAGCAGGAAACAGGGACCTAACACCGGGGAGCTGTTTTTT.

The gene calls are TRBV29-1 and TRBJ2-3, with 11 bases matching TRBD1. With 4 bases clipped from V and 2 bases from J, the junction kept 17 bases outside the gene matches. Germline V lookup: CDR1 SQVTM, CDR2 ANQGSEA. This CDR3 has 19 amino acids. CDR3: CSVVLGGQGALVNTDTQYF. As DNA, the CDR3 is TGCAGCGTTGTTTTAGGAGGACAGGGGGCGCTTGTAAACACAGATACGCAGTATTTT.

This clone has just one count. The chain is built from TRBV21-1 and TRBJ1-3. TRBV21-1 is annotated as a pseudogene. The length of the CDR3 is 21 residues. The CDR3 here is CASSKWTPGNPIMSSGNTIYF. CDR3 DNA sequence: TGTGCCAGCAGCAAATGGACCCCGGGAAATCCCATTATGAGCTCTGGAAACACCATATATTTT.

The J gene is TRBJ2-2, the V gene TRBV5-6; D not certain. Trimming shortened V by 0 bases and J by 5 bases, and 17 bases separated the two germline ends. The CDR3 contains 17 residues. Germline values: CDR1 SGHDT, CDR2 YYEEEE. This CDR3 is CASSLAPEPRKTGELFF. CDR3 DNA: TGTGCCAGCAGCTTGGCCCCGGAGCCAAGAAAAACCGGGGAGCTGTTTTTT.

This chain connects TRBV5-5 to TRBJ1-5, with 9 bases identical to TRBD1. Germline V lookup: CDR1 SGHKS, CDR2 YYEKEE (reference sequence). V gave up 4 bases and J gave up 2 bases; unmatched junction bases: 10. CDR3 length: 17 amino acids. CDR3 amino acids: CASSANRGRGGNQPQHF. DNA of the CDR3: TGTGCCAGCAGCGCTAACAGGGGGCGCGGCGGCAATCAGCCCCAGCATTTT.

V is TRBV2 and J is TRBJ1-6; 7 bases align to TRBD1. CDR1 is SNHLY and CDR2 is FYNNEI in the germline V gene. J was trimmed by 0 bases and V by 2 bases; bases with no gene match: 13. There are 20 residues in the CDR3. DNA of the CDR3: TGTGCCAGCAGTGAAAACCCGACGTATGCAGGGGGCTCCTATAATTCACCCCTCCACTTT. It specifies CASSENPTYAGGSYNSPLHF.

V and J are TRBV28 and TRBJ1-3; no firm D call. Germline V gene sequence: CDR1 MDHEN, CDR2 SYDVKM. CDR3 length equals 16 residues. V lost 5 bases, J lost 2 bases, and 16 bases lay in between. The CDR3 is CASSRLTSSPGNTIYF. DNA for the CDR3: TGTGCCAGCAGTCGCCTAACAAGTAGCCCTGGAAACACCATATATTTT. Full variable domain (missing parts from reference TRBV28 and TRBJ1-3): DVKVTQSSRYLVKRTGEKVFLECVQDMDHENMFWYRQDPGLGLRLIYFSYDVKMKEKGDIPEGYSVSREKKERFSLILESASTNQTSMYLCASSRLTSSPGNTIYFGEGSWLTVV.

The sample holds one count of this clone. J is TRBJ1-2 and V is TRBV7-9, with TRBD1 as a possible D gene (6 bases). CDR1 and CDR2 from the germline V gene are SEHNR and FQNEAQ (reference sequence). The CDR3 runs to 14 residues. The V and J ends lost 3 bases and 4 bases respectively, with 12 bases between them. The CDR3: CASSFPGVPYGYTF. As DNA, the CDR3 is TGTGCCAGCAGCTTTCCAGGGGTTCCCTATGGCTACACCTTC.

V and J are TRBV19 and TRBJ1-1; D is unresolved. V gave up 6 bases and J gave up 1 base, with 9 bases separating them. This CDR3 contains 13 residues. Germline V gives CDR1 LNHDA, CDR2 SQIVND (reference sequence). In DNA form, the CDR3 reads TGTGCCAGTAGGCCCGGAGGGAACACTGAAGCTTTCTTT. It encodes CASRPGGNTEAFF.

The chain joins TRBV2 to TRBJ1-1, with no clear D. The CDR3 totals 18 residues. V lost 7 bases, J lost 1 base, and 25 bases lay in between. Germline V gives CDR1 SNHLY, CDR2 FYNNEI. The CDR3: CASNQNQKSRYGNTEAFF. The CDR3 nucleotides are TGTGCCAGCAACCAAAACCAAAAATCGAGGTACGGGAACACTGAAGCTTTCTTT.

This clone was detected once. The CDR3 here is CASSRTGTGDEKLFF. CDR3 bases: TGTGCCAGCAGCAGGACCGGGACAGGGGATGAAAAACTGTTTTTT. J is TRBJ1-4 and V is TRBV27, with 10 bases fitting TRBD1. The ends lost 6 bases at V and 6 bases at J; junction bases unmatched: 7. CDR3 size: 15 residues. Looked up from germline, CDR1 is MNHEY and CDR2 is SMNVEV (reference sequence).

J is TRBJ2-3 and V is TRBV5-1, with a possible D match to TRBD1 (6 bases). Looked up from germline, CDR1 is SGHRS and CDR2 is YFSETQ. V lost 1 base and J lost 6, with 12 bases in between. The CDR3 spans 14 residues. The CDR3 reads CASSLNRVVDTQYF. DNA of the CDR3: TGCGCCAGCAGCTTGAACAGGGTTGTCGATACGCAGTATTTT.